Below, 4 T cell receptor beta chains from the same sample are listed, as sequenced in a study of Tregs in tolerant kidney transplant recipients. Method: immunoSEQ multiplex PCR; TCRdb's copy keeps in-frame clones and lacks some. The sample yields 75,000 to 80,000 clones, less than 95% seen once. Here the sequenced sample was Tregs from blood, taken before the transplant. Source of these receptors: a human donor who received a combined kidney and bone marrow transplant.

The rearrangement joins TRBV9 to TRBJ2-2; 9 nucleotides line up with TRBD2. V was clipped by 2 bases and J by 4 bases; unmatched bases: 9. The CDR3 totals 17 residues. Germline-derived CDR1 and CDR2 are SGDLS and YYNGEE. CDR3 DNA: TGTGCCAGCAGCGTGGTAGCGGGAGAGTTGGGCACCGGGGAGCTGTTTTTT. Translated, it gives CASSVVAGELGTGELFF.

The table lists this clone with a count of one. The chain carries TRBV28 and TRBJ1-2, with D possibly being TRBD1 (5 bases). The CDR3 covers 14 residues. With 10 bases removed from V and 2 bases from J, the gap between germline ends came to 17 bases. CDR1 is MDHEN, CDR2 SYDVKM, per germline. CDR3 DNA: TGTGCCACCAAGAGGGGAGATGGGAACTATGGCTACACCTTC. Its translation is CATKRGDGNYGYTF.

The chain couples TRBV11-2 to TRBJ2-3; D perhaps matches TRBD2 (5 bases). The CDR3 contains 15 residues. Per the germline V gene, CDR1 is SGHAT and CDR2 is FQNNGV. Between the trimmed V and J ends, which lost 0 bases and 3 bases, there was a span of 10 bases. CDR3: CASSLDGRGTDTQYF. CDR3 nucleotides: TGTGCCAGCAGCTTAGATGGGAGAGGAACAGATACGCAGTATTTT.

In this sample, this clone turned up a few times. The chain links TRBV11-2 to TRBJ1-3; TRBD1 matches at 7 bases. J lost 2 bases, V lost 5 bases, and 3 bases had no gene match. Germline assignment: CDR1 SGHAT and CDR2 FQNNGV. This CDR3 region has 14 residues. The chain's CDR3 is CASSRTGTGNTIYF. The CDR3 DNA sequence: TGTGCCAGCAGCCGGACAGGCACTGGAAACACCATATATTTT. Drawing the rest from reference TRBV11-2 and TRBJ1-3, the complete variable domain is EAGVAQSPRYKIIEKRQSVAFWCNPISGHATLYWYQQILGQGPKLLIQFQNNGVVDDSQLPKDRFSAERLKGVDSTLKIQPAKLEDSAVYLCASSRTGTGNTIYFGEGSWLTVV.